Presented here are 20 T cell receptor beta chains from one specimen sequenced in a study of neoadjuvant anti-PD-1 for oral cavity cancer. The data were produced by immunoSEQ multiplex PCR, yet TCRdb's version contains in-frame clones alone and is incomplete. The sample includes about 9,800 clones, roughly 62% seen only once; the top ten take 4.4%. Specified time point: after neoadjuvant nivolumab, at surgical resection. Sequences were derived from PBMCs, sampled after nivolumab (anti-PD-1) treatment. Receptor source: a person aged 35-79 years with oral cavity squamous cell carcinoma.

The V gene is TRBV5-6, the J gene TRBJ2-1; 10 nucleotides align to TRBD1. The CDR3 covers 18 residues. Germline V gives CDR1 SGHDT, CDR2 YYEEEE. V dropped 3 bases and J dropped 3; count of bases not matched to a gene: 12. CDR3 in amino acids: CASSSNRGDRGLYNEQFF. The CDR3 DNA sequence: TGTGCCAGCAGCTCAAATAGGGGAGACAGGGGGCTCTACAATGAGCAGTTCTTC.

The chain employs TRBV5-5 and TRBJ2-7; 12 bases fit TRBD2. Germline V gene data show CDR1 as SGHKS and CDR2 as YYEKEE (reference sequence). Germline trimming cut 2 bases from V and 5 bases from J; bases unmatched to any gene: 8. The CDR3 runs to 16 residues. In DNA, the CDR3 is TGTGCCAGCAGCTTTAACCTAGCGGGAGGGAACCACGAGCAGTACTTC. Residues: CASSFNLAGGNHEQYF. Combining the CDR3 with reference TRBV5-5 and TRBJ2-7 gives the whole variable domain DAGVTQSPTHLIKTRGQQVTLRCSPISGHKSVSWYQQVLGQGPQFIFQYYEKEERGRGNFPDRFSARQFPNYSSELNVNALLLGDSALYLCASSFNLAGGNHEQYFGPGTRLTVT.

The chain has TRBV4-2 and TRBJ1-2; D not resolved. Looked up from germline, CDR1 is LGHNA and CDR2 is YNFKEQ. With 0 bases removed from V and 4 bases from J, the gap between germline ends came to 12 bases. This CDR3 has 15 residues. The CDR3 DNA reads TGTGCCAGCAGCCAAGATAGTTGGACGGTCTATGGCTACACCTTC. Translation: CASSQDSWTVYGYTF.

The chain recombines TRBV9 with TRBJ1-1, with TRBD1 matching over 7 bases. The germline V gene has CDR1 SGDLS and CDR2 YYNGEE. The CDR3 runs 15 residues. Trimming took 2 bases from V and 3 from J; bases not matched to a gene: 7. The CDR3 region is CASSVVPGTDTEAFF. CDR3 nucleotides: TGTGCCAGCAGCGTGGTCCCCGGGACAGACACTGAAGCTTTCTTT.

The V call is TRBV7-3, the J call TRBJ1-1, with TRBD1 matching over 8 bases. CDR1 is SGHTA, CDR2 FQGTGA, per germline. The CDR3 totals 14 residues. V shed 5 bases and J 2 bases; nucleotides not matched to a gene: 4. The CDR3, as DNA: TGTGCCAGCAGCAGTGGACAGGGAAACACTGAAGCTTTCTTT. This encodes CASSSGQGNTEAFF. Full variable domain (rest looked up from reference TRBV7-3 and TRBJ1-1): GAGVSQTPSNKVTEKGKYVELRCDPISGHTALYWYRQSLGQGPEFLIYFQGTGAADDSGLPNDRFFAVRPEGSVSTLKIQRTERGDSAVYLCASSSGQGNTEAFFGQGTRLTVV.

The V call is TRBV30, the J call TRBJ2-1; D might be TRBD1 (7 bases). In germline, CDR1 is GTSNPN, CDR2 SVGIG (reference sequence). The CDR3 totals 13 residues. Trimming removed 8 bases from V and 7 bases from J, with 18 bases in between. DNA for the CDR3: TGTGCCGGTGCGGGGACAGTGTTAAATGAGCAGTTCTTC. Protein product: CAGAGTVLNEQFF.

This clone was counted a single time. This rearrangement joins TRBV5-5 to TRBJ2-2; 9 bases align to TRBD1. V lost 4 bases to trimming and J lost 7 bases; unmatched junction nucleotides: 14. This CDR3 contains 17 residues. CDR1 and CDR2 from the germline V gene are SGHKS and YYEKEE (reference sequence). The CDR3 here is CASSIPGTGKMFGELFF. As DNA, the CDR3 is TGTGCCAGCAGCATTCCCGGGACAGGGAAGATGTTCGGGGAGCTGTTTTTT.

Details on this clone: One end of the junction does not line up with germline, which may come from a read error. V is TRBV7-9 and J is TRBJ1-1; 7 positions match TRBD1. CDR1 SEHNR and CDR2 FQNEAQ come from the germline V gene (reference sequence). This CDR3 is 14 amino acids long. Here the CDR3 reads CASSIAQGGTEAFF. CDR3 DNA sequence: TGTGCCAGCAGCATAGCTCAGGGGGGCACTGAAGCTTTCTTT.

This sequence joins TRBV6-6 and TRBJ1-6, with a weak D call TRBD1 (5 bases). Trimming shortened V by 1 base and J by 8 bases, and 9 bases separated the two germline ends. From germline, CDR1 is MNHNY and CDR2 SVGAGI (reference sequence). This CDR3 contains 14 residues. The CDR3 region is CASSYFTGDSPLHF. For the CDR3, the DNA is TGTGCCAGCAGTTACTTTACAGGCGATTCACCCCTCCACTTT.

This clone showed up just once. This sequence joins TRBV6-6 and TRBJ1-3; possibly TRBD1 for D (6 bases). From germline, CDR1 is MNHNY and CDR2 SVGAGI (reference sequence). V was pared by 8 bases and J by 0 bases, with 8 bases between. The CDR3 spans 13 residues. This CDR3 is CASLDSSGNTIYF. As DNA, the CDR3 is TGTGCCAGCCTGGACAGCTCTGGAAACACCATATATTTT.

The gene calls are TRBV5-6 and TRBJ1-1; D perhaps matches TRBD1 (5 bases). This CDR3 region has 14 residues. Deletions cut 4 bases from V and 1 base from J, with 11 bases between. CDR1 and CDR2 from the germline V gene are SGHDT and YYEEEE. The CDR3 spells CASSGGRKNTEAFF. The CDR3 bases are TGTGCCAGCAGCGGGGGACGGAAGAACACTGAAGCTTTCTTT.

V is TRBV5-1 and J is TRBJ2-5; 9 bases agree with TRBD1. J lost 2 bases, V lost 6 bases, and 14 bases had no gene match. The CDR3 runs to 17 residues. The germline V gene encodes CDR1 SGHRS and CDR2 YFSETQ. The CDR3 region has the DNA TGCGCCAGCACCAGGGGGACAGGGCGAAACTCTCAAGAGACCCAGTACTTC. This gives the protein CASTRGTGRNSQETQYF.

The V gene is TRBV19, the J gene TRBJ2-1; 12 bases are a match to TRBD2. The CDR3 has 14 residues. The germline CDR1 and CDR2 sequences are LNHDA and SQIVND (reference sequence). V gave up 6 bases and J gave up 8 bases; unmatched junction bases: 5. The CDR3, as DNA: TGTGCCAGTAGCCAACTAGCGGGAGGATATGAGCAGTTCTTC. This encodes CASSQLAGGYEQFF.

The chain links TRBV5-1 to TRBJ2-2; D is unresolved. V lost 0 bases to trimming and J lost 7 bases, with 10 bases between them. Germline V gene lookup returns CDR1 SGHRS and CDR2 YFSETQ. This CDR3 comprises 14 residues. The CDR3 DNA follows: TGCGCCAGCAGCTTGGGCACTCGGAACGGGGAGCTGTTTTTT. Translation: CASSLGTRNGELFF.

The chain couples TRBV2 to TRBJ1-1, with D perhaps TRBD1 (5 bases). The CDR3 covers 15 residues. The germline V and J ends were trimmed by 7 bases and 0 bases, with 15 bases remaining between them. From germline, CDR1 is SNHLY and CDR2 FYNNEI. CDR3 residues: CASTPTQGLNTEAFF. The CDR3 nucleotides read TGTGCCAGCACCCCTACCCAGGGACTGAACACTGAAGCTTTCTTT.

The J gene is TRBJ1-2, the V gene TRBV14; possible D gene TRBD1, 5 bases. The V gene lost 4 bases and the J gene lost 3 bases, with 21 bases spanning the gap. Germline V gives CDR1 SGHDN, CDR2 FVKESK. The CDR3 length is 17 residues. This chain's CDR3 is CASSRLNPGRGDYGYTF. In DNA, the CDR3 is TGTGCCAGCAGCCGCCTTAATCCGGGGCGAGGCGACTATGGCTACACCTTC.

This clone was detected a few times. V and J are TRBV29-1 and TRBJ2-5; weak D call: TRBD2 (6 bases). The CDR3 has 13 amino acids. CDR1 is SQVTM and CDR2 is ANQGSEA in the germline V gene. V gave up 1 base and J gave up 2 bases, with 8 bases separating them. As DNA, the CDR3 is TGCAGCGTTGAAGCTAGCGCGCAAGAGACCCAGTACTTC. Translation: CSVEASAQETQYF.

The CDR3 DNA follows: TGTGCCAGCAGCCGAGACCAGGGCACTCAGCCCCAGCATTTT. Translating it yields CASSRDQGTQPQHF. This rearrangement joins TRBV28 to TRBJ1-5, with D maybe TRBD1 (5 bases). Germline V lookup: CDR1 MDHEN, CDR2 SYDVKM. CDR3 length: 14 residues. V was clipped by 6 bases and J by 6 bases, with 15 bases between them.

This clone was detected a few times. The V call is TRBV11-2, the J call TRBJ2-7, with D tentatively TRBD1 or TRBD2 (5 bases each). V dropped 1 base and J dropped 9 bases, with 31 bases sitting between them. This CDR3 has 19 residues. The V gene's germline CDR1 is SGHAT and CDR2 FQNNGV. The CDR3 loop reads CASSLVAWGGRALDGGQYF. The CDR3, as DNA: TGTGCCAGCAGCTTAGTAGCCTGGGGTGGCAGGGCCTTGGATGGGGGGCAGTACTTC. Looking up the rest from reference TRBV11-2 and TRBJ2-7 gives the full variable domain: EAGVAQSPRYKIIEKRQSVAFWCNPISGHATLYWYQQILGQGPKLLIQFQNNGVVDDSQLPKDRFSAERLKGVDSTLKIQPAKLEDSAVYLCASSLVAWGGRALDGGQYFGPGTRLTVT.

This rearrangement joins TRBV2 to TRBJ2-3; D is uncertain. CDR1 is SNHLY and CDR2 is FYNNEI in the germline V gene. The CDR3 is 12 residues long. Trimming took 6 bases from V and 3 from J, leaving 7 bases between them. CDR3 protein: CASRGITDTQYF. CDR3 nucleotides: TGTGCCAGCAGGGGAATAACAGATACGCAGTATTTT.